These 8 T cell receptor beta chains were all obtained from the same sample, sequenced in a study of CD4+ T cells in melanoma. This table comes from immunoSEQ multiplex PCR, and its TCRdb copy is limited to in-frame clones, with some not included. The sample contains 45,000 or so clones, 75% to 90% of which appear only once. The material sequenced was peripheral blood. The receptors here all came from a human donor with melanoma.

This rearrangement joins TRBV28 to TRBJ2-7; a possible D gene is TRBD1 (6 bases). Germline values: CDR1 MDHEN, CDR2 SYDVKM. Trimming took off 2 bases at V and 4 bases at J, with 12 bases between the two ends. This CDR3 comprises 14 residues. The CDR3 nucleotides read TGTGCCAGCAGTTTAAGTCAGGGGATATACGAGCAGTACTTC. As protein: CASSLSQGIYEQYF.

The count of this clone is one. The chain is built from TRBV7-2 and TRBJ2-1; D perhaps matches TRBD2 (7 bases). V was cut by 5 bases and J by 2 bases, with 19 bases left in between. This CDR3 is built from 17 residues. Per the germline V gene, CDR1 is SGHTA and CDR2 is FQGNSA. The CDR3 coding sequence is TGTGCCAGCAGCACTGGGGGTAGAGGGGGGGCCTACAATGAGCAGTTCTTC. It specifies CASSTGGRGGAYNEQFF.

The chain is built from TRBV7-6 and TRBJ2-3; D ambiguous. CDR1 and CDR2 from the germline V gene are SGHVS and FNYEAQ. The V and J ends lost 4 bases and 6 bases respectively, with 8 bases between them. CDR3 length: 12 amino acids. The CDR3: CASSSGVDTQYF. In nucleotides, the CDR3 is TGTGCCAGCAGCTCGGGCGTGGATACGCAGTATTTT.

V gene TRBV10-3 combines with J gene TRBJ2-7; 7 nucleotides match TRBD1. V dropped 9 bases and J dropped 6; count of bases not matched to a gene: 11. This CDR3 contains 13 residues. In germline, CDR1 is ENHRY, CDR2 SYGVKD. The CDR3 DNA reads as TGTGCCATGGGGGAACAGGGGAGACCCGAGCAGTACTTC. As protein: CAMGEQGRPEQYF.

V and J are TRBV2 and TRBJ1-5, with 7 bases identical to TRBD1. Per the germline V gene, CDR1 is SNHLY and CDR2 is FYNNEI. The CDR3 is 15 residues long. Trimming took 3 bases from V and 7 from J; bases not matched to a gene: 9. CDR3: CASSERTGGLQPQHF. In nucleotides, the CDR3 is TGTGCCAGCAGTGAGCGGACAGGAGGGTTGCAGCCCCAGCATTTT.

This chain uses TRBV18 with TRBJ2-5; TRBD2 matches at 8 bases. This CDR3 has 21 amino acids. The V and J ends lost 6 bases and 0 bases, in that order; junction bases with no gene match: 24. Germline V gene data show CDR1 as KGHSH and CDR2 as LQKENI. The CDR3 region has the DNA TGTGCCAGCTCTCACTCGTGGGGCGGTGCGGGGGGAGAGCTGGACCAAGAGACCCAGTACTTC. Residues: CASSHSWGGAGGELDQETQYF.

V usage is TRBV4-1 and J usage is TRBJ2-5, with 9 bases aligning to TRBD2. The V gene's germline CDR1 is MGHRA and CDR2 YSYEKL. V lost 0 bases to trimming and J lost 1 base; unmatched junction nucleotides: 3. CDR3 size: 16 residues. The CDR3 nucleotides read TGCGCCAGCAGCCAAGATAAAGCGGGGGGCCAAGAGACCCAGTACTTC. It is translated as CASSQDKAGGQETQYF.

The rearrangement joins TRBV6-1 to TRBJ1-5, with D possibly being TRBD1 (5 bases). CDR1 and CDR2 from the germline V gene are MNHNS and SASEGT. Trimming removed 2 bases at V and 0 bases at J, with 11 bases between. This CDR3 region has 16 residues. CDR3 DNA: TGTGCCAGCAGTGAATTGTCGGGGCTTAGCAATCAGCCCCAGCATTTT. Translation gives CASSELSGLSNQPQHF.